These 31 T cell receptor beta chains share one sample of origin, sequenced in a study of T cell responses to AZD1222 COVID-19 vaccine. Here immunoSEQ multiplex PCR was the method, and the copy in TCRdb shows in-frame clones only, minus some. The repertoire includes 90,000 to 120,000 clones, nearly 90% of them detected once, and 2% to 2.5% sits in the top ten. Specimen: peripheral blood, collected 28 days after the second AZD1222 dose. These TCRs come from an adult who received the AZD1222 COVID-19 vaccine.

The J gene is TRBJ1-4, the V gene TRBV7-9, with D perhaps TRBD1 (5 bases). The CDR3 totals 14 residues. Trimming took off 4 bases at V and 0 bases at J, with 6 bases between the two ends. Germline CDR1 and CDR2: SEHNR and FQNEAQ (reference sequence). The CDR3 protein is CASSSGTTNEKLFF. Written as DNA, the CDR3 is TGTGCCAGCAGCTCAGGGACAACTAATGAAAAACTGTTTTTT.

This clone was observed a handful of times. The CDR3 sequence: CASSLMTTPNEQFF. The CDR3 DNA reads TGTGCCAGCAGCTTGATGACGACCCCCAATGAGCAGTTCTTC. V is TRBV5-4 and J is TRBJ2-1; D not resolved. The CDR3 loop spans 14 amino acids. V was pared by 1 base and J by 6 bases, with 11 bases between. Germline CDR1 is SGHNT and CDR2 is YYREEE (reference sequence). The entire variable domain, with the rest obtained from reference TRBV5-4 and TRBJ2-1, is as follows: ETGVTQSPTHLIKTRGQQVTLRCSSQSGHNTVSWYQQALGQGPQFIFQYYREEENGRGNFPPRFSGLQFPNYSSELNVNALELDDSALYLCASSLMTTPNEQFFGPGTRLTVL.

The chain recombines TRBV28 with TRBJ2-7; 9 nucleotides match TRBD1. V dropped 4 bases and J dropped 5; count of bases not matched to a gene: 12. Germline V lookup: CDR1 MDHEN, CDR2 SYDVKM. This CDR3 has 16 amino acids. As DNA, the CDR3 is TGTGCCAGCAGTTCGCCCCAAGGACAGGGGTATAACGAGCAGTACTTC. Its translation: CASSSPQGQGYNEQYF.

The rearrangement joins TRBV18 to TRBJ1-3; perhaps TRBD1 as D (5 bases). Germline CDR1 reads KGHSH; CDR2 reads LQKENI. V lost 3 bases to trimming and J lost 8 bases, with 14 bases between them. The CDR3 consists of 14 residues. The CDR3 DNA sequence: TGTGCCAGCTCACCTCGTCTGGGGGAGGACACCATATATTTT. It codes for CASSPRLGEDTIYF. Together with reference TRBV18 and TRBJ1-3, the CDR3 gives the full variable domain: NAGVMQNPRHLVRRRGQEARLRCSPMKGHSHVYWYRQLPEEGLKFMVYLQKENIIDESGMPKERFSAEFPKEGPSILRIQQVVRGDSAAYFCASSPRLGEDTIYFGEGSWLTVV.

CDR3 loop: CASSLAPAVETQYF. Written as DNA, the CDR3 is TGCGCCAGCAGCTTGGCCCCGGCGGTAGAGACCCAGTACTTC. The chain joins TRBV5-1 to TRBJ2-5; D is ambiguous. The CDR3 covers 14 residues. The V and J ends lost 0 bases and 4 bases respectively, with 10 bases between them. Germline V gene data show CDR1 as SGHRS and CDR2 as YFSETQ.

V gene TRBV30 combines with J gene TRBJ1-1; 9 nucleotides align to TRBD1. Germline CDR1 GTSNPN, CDR2 SVGIG (reference sequence). The trim removed 2 bases at V and 0 bases at J, leaving 4 bases unmatched. The CDR3 extends over 15 amino acids. The CDR3 protein is CAWSTGQGLNTEAFF. In DNA, the CDR3 is TGTGCCTGGAGTACGGGACAGGGATTGAACACTGAAGCTTTCTTT. Filled out from reference TRBV30 and TRBJ1-1, the complete variable domain reads SQTIHQWPATLVQPVGSPLSLECTVEGTSNPNLYWYRQAAGRGLQLLFYSVGIGQISSEVPQNLSASRPQDRQFILSSKKLLLSDSGFYLCAWSTGQGLNTEAFFGQGTRLTVV.

V and J are TRBV7-9 and TRBJ2-1, with 8 nucleotides matching TRBD2. CDR3 length: 15 residues. Germline-derived CDR1 and CDR2 are SEHNR and FQNEAQ (reference sequence). V shed 1 base and J 4 bases; nucleotides not matched to a gene: 3. This chain's CDR3 is CASSLVLADYNEQFF. CDR3 in DNA: TGTGCCAGCAGCTTAGTACTAGCGGATTACAATGAGCAGTTCTTC.

This clone occurred once. The chain combines TRBV5-1 with TRBJ1-1, with 7 bases fitting TRBD1. This CDR3 is 14 amino acids long. J was trimmed by 5 bases and V by 4 bases; bases with no gene match: 8. CDR1 and CDR2 from the germline V gene are SGHRS and YFSETQ. The CDR3 bases are TGCGCCAGCAGCCTTACAGGGGTGGAGACTGAAGCTTTCTTT. Translating it yields CASSLTGVETEAFF.

The V call is TRBV9, the J call TRBJ2-1; TRBD2 matches at 13 bases. This CDR3 region has 15 residues. The germline gives CDR1 SGDLS, CDR2 YYNGEE. The V gene end was trimmed by 3 bases and the J gene end by 9 bases; junction bases not matched to a gene: 6. CDR3 region: CASSGRTSGSSEQFF. The CDR3 coding sequence is TGTGCCAGCAGCGGACGGACTAGCGGGAGTAGTGAGCAGTTCTTC.

The chain employs TRBV28 and TRBJ2-1; 7 bases are shared with TRBD1. The J segment lost 4 bases and the V segment lost 5 bases, leaving 11 bases of the junction unmatched. There are 16 residues in the CDR3. Germline V gene data show CDR1 as MDHEN and CDR2 as SYDVKM. For the CDR3, the DNA is TGTGCCAGCAGTGCCCAGACCGGGACAGTATACAATGAGCAGTTCTTC. The encoded protein is CASSAQTGTVYNEQFF.

The V and J genes are TRBV10-2 and TRBJ1-4; 7 bases are shared with TRBD1. Germline V gene lookup returns CDR1 WSHSY and CDR2 SAAADI. This CDR3 has 15 residues. The J segment lost 3 bases and the V segment lost 6 bases, leaving 7 bases of the junction unmatched. The CDR3 region has the DNA TGCGCCAGCAGCGCGATGGGACAGTCTAATGAAAAACTGTTTTTT. Translation: CASSAMGQSNEKLFF.

CDR3 amino acids: CASSYGRGNEQFF. The CDR3 nucleotides are TGTGCCAGCAGTTACGGCAGGGGTAATGAGCAGTTCTTC. V usage is TRBV6-2 or TRBV6-3 and J usage is TRBJ2-1; possibly TRBD1 for D (6 bases). The V end lost 2 bases, the J end lost 7 bases, and 9 bases lay between the germline ends. CDR3 length equals 13 residues. Looked up from germline, CDR1 is MNHEY and CDR2 is SVGEGT.

This chain links TRBV19 with TRBJ1-5; 8 bases map to TRBD1. J gave up 5 bases and V 6 bases, and 3 bases lay outside the gene matches. There are 13 residues in the CDR3. The germline CDR1 and CDR2 sequences are LNHDA and SQIVND (reference sequence). The CDR3 nucleotides read TGTGCCAGTAGCCAGACAGGGGATCAGCCCCAGCATTTT. Protein product: CASSQTGDQPQHF. The full variable domain, rest sourced from reference TRBV19 and TRBJ1-5, is DGGITQSPKYLFRKEGQNVTLSCEQNLNHDAMYWYRQDPGQGLRLIYYSQIVNDFQKGDIAEGYSVSREKKESFPLTVTSAQKNPTAFYLCASSQTGDQPQHFGDGTRLSIL.

The rearrangement links TRBV4-2 to TRBJ2-5, with D unclear. The CDR3 runs 15 residues. The ends were cut back, 2 bases at V and 1 base at J, with 11 bases in the middle. CDR1 LGHNA and CDR2 YNFKEQ come from the germline V gene. The CDR3 DNA reads as TGTGCCAGCAGCCAAACTGCTCAGCCCCAAGAGACCCAGTACTTC. Protein sequence: CASSQTAQPQETQYF.

This chain connects TRBV30 to TRBJ1-5, with TRBD1 matching 7 bases. The CDR3 has 14 amino acids. The ends lost 1 base at V and 4 bases at J; junction bases unmatched: 4. CDR1 GTSNPN and CDR2 SVGIG come from the germline V gene (reference sequence). The CDR3 spells CAWSEDRWNQPQHF. Written as DNA, the CDR3 is TGTGCCTGGAGTGAGGACAGGTGGAATCAGCCCCAGCATTTT.

The chain carries TRBV10-3 and TRBJ1-3; 7 nucleotides agree with TRBD1. J was trimmed by 4 bases and V by 8 bases; bases with no gene match: 11. This CDR3 region has 15 residues. Looked up from germline, CDR1 is ENHRY and CDR2 is SYGVKD. The CDR3 loop is CAIGADRVSGNTIYF. The CDR3 DNA reads TGTGCCATCGGGGCAGACAGGGTATCAGGAAACACCATATATTTT.

This clone has a handful of counts. J is TRBJ2-1 and V is TRBV3-1 (or the pseudogene TRBV3-2); 11 positions match TRBD2. Per the germline V gene, CDR1 is LGHDT and CDR2 is YNNKEL (reference sequence). The CDR3 consists of 14 residues. The V gene end was trimmed by 4 bases and the J gene end by 7 bases; junction bases not matched to a gene: 3. The CDR3 DNA sequence: TGTGCCAGCAGCCTATCTAGCGGGAGGAATGAGCAGTTCTTC. It yields the protein CASSLSSGRNEQFF.

The chain combines TRBV4-1 with TRBJ1-5; 9 positions agree with TRBD1. V dropped 1 base and J dropped 5; count of bases not matched to a gene: 9. The CDR3 is 17 amino acids. The germline V gene encodes CDR1 MGHRA and CDR2 YSYEKL. As DNA, the CDR3 is TGCGCCAGCAGCCAAGTCCTAACCACAGGGGGCTATCAGCCCCAGCATTTT. As protein: CASSQVLTTGGYQPQHF.

There are a few counts of this clone. V gene TRBV18 combines with J gene TRBJ1-1; no firm D call. Germline-derived CDR1 and CDR2 are KGHSH and LQKENI. CDR3 length: 16 amino acids. Trimming left V 1 base short and J 5 bases short, with 17 bases between. The CDR3 DNA follows: TGTGCCAGCTCACCACAGAGTAGGGATGGGTGGACTGAAGCTTTCTTT. The encoded protein is CASSPQSRDGWTEAFF.

V and J are TRBV9 and TRBJ1-4, with D possibly matching TRBD1 (6 bases). The CDR3 covers 16 residues. Trimming cost V 0 bases and J 7 bases, with 16 bases left between them. Germline V gene sequence: CDR1 SGDLS, CDR2 YYNGEE. The CDR3 DNA reads TGTGCCAGCAGCGTAGACGTAGGCAGGGGCGGTGAAAAACTGTTTTTT. Residues: CASSVDVGRGGEKLFF. Based on the CDR3 plus reference TRBV9 and TRBJ1-4, the full variable domain is DSGVTQTPKHLITATGQRVTLRCSPRSGDLSVYWYQQSLDQGLQFLIQYYNGEERAKGNILERFSAQQFPDLHSELNLSSLELGDSALYFCASSVDVGRGGEKLFFGSGTQLSVL.

The J gene is TRBJ2-1, the V gene TRBV4-3; 11 bases align to TRBD2. CDR3 length equals 18 residues. Germline V gene sequence: CDR1 LGHNA, CDR2 YSLEER. Unmatched junction bases numbered 8, after V lost 4 bases and J lost 0 bases. The CDR3 nucleotides are TGCGCCAGCAGCCCTGCTACTAGCGGGAGAGCCTCCTACAATGAGCAGTTCTTC. Translated: CASSPATSGRASYNEQFF.

The chain joins TRBV15 to TRBJ1-1; D possibly corresponds to TRBD1 (6 bases). CDR3 length: 15 residues. The V end was cut by 0 bases, the J end by 3 bases, with 11 bases between. The germline V gene has CDR1 LNHNV and CDR2 YYDKDF (reference sequence). In DNA form, the CDR3 reads TGTGCCACCAGCAGAGATCCGGGACATGACACTGAAGCTTTCTTT. Residues: CATSRDPGHDTEAFF.

This sequence joins TRBV7-3 and TRBJ2-7; TRBD1 matches 9 bases. The CDR3 extends over 15 amino acids. CDR1 and CDR2 from the germline V gene are SGHTA and FQGTGA. The V segment lost 2 bases and the J segment 3 bases; nucleotides outside the gene matches: 5. CDR3 region: CASSLGDREVYEQYF. In DNA, the CDR3 is TGTGCCAGCAGCTTAGGGGACAGGGAGGTCTACGAGCAGTACTTC.

The V call is TRBV24-1, the J call TRBJ2-3, with no clear D. V was pared by 3 bases and J by 8 bases, with 11 bases between. This CDR3 comprises 13 residues. Germline CDR1 and CDR2: KGHDR and SFDVKD. The CDR3 is CATSDLRSATQYF. In DNA form, the CDR3 reads TGTGCCACCAGTGATCTCCGGTCGGCTACGCAGTATTTT.

V and J are TRBV27 and TRBJ2-7; D is unclear. V gave up 5 bases and J gave up 0 bases, with 14 bases separating them. The CDR3 has 15 residues. CDR1 is MNHEY, CDR2 SMNVEV, per germline (reference sequence). The CDR3 region is CASSISQTPSYEQYF. CDR3 sequence (DNA): TGTGCCAGCAGTATCAGCCAAACTCCCTCCTACGAGCAGTACTTC.

This chain connects TRBV7-2 to TRBJ2-3; the match to TRBD2 covers 8 bases. Germline trimming cut 5 bases from V and 4 bases from J; bases unmatched to any gene: 2. Germline CDR1 is SGHTA and CDR2 is FQGNSA. The CDR3 length is 13 residues. DNA of the CDR3: TGTGCCAGCAGCGAGCGGGAGCCAGATACGCAGTATTTT. Protein: CASSEREPDTQYF.

The genes are TRBV7-2 and TRBJ1-1, with 8 bases that match TRBD1. From germline, CDR1 is SGHTA and CDR2 FQGNSA. After removal of 4 bases from V and 8 bases from J, the junction contained 6 bases not matched to a gene. The length of the CDR3 is 13 residues. The CDR3, as DNA: TGTGCCAGCAGCTATTTACAGGGGGGGGAAGCTTTCTTT. The encoded protein is CASSYLQGGEAFF.

The chain carries TRBV5-1 and TRBJ2-2; D gene unclear. CDR1 and CDR2 (germline): SGHRS, YFSETQ. V lost 2 bases, J lost 3 bases, and 8 bases lay in between. CDR3 length: 14 residues. The CDR3 DNA reads as TGCGCCAGCAGCTTTGAAGGCTACACCGGGGAGCTGTTTTTT. Translated: CASSFEGYTGELFF.

This chain links TRBV19 with TRBJ2-7, with 8 positions matching TRBD2. Germline loops: CDR1 LNHDA, CDR2 SQIVND (reference sequence). This CDR3 comprises 16 residues. Trimming removed 5 bases from V and 2 bases from J; junction bases left unmatched: 11. Written as DNA, the CDR3 is TGTGCCAGTAGTCGGGGAATAGCGGGACTACCCTACGAGCAGTACTTC. Translating it yields CASSRGIAGLPYEQYF.

The genes are TRBV10-3 and TRBJ2-7, with D hard to call. The V end was cut by 2 bases, the J end by 3 bases, with 17 bases between. In germline, CDR1 is ENHRY, CDR2 SYGVKD. This CDR3 has 16 residues. The CDR3 sequence: CAISELWQAQDYEQYF. The CDR3 DNA follows: TGTGCCATCAGTGAGCTATGGCAGGCCCAGGACTACGAGCAGTACTTC.

The chain recombines TRBV6-4 with TRBJ2-1; D call uncertain. The germline V gene encodes CDR1 MRHNA and CDR2 SNTAGT. The CDR3 runs to 15 residues. Trimming took 4 bases from V and 0 from J, leaving 10 bases between them. The DNA of the CDR3 is TGTGCCAGCAGTGCCGGCGCGAGCTCCTACAATGAGCAGTTCTTC. This sequence encodes CASSAGASSYNEQFF.